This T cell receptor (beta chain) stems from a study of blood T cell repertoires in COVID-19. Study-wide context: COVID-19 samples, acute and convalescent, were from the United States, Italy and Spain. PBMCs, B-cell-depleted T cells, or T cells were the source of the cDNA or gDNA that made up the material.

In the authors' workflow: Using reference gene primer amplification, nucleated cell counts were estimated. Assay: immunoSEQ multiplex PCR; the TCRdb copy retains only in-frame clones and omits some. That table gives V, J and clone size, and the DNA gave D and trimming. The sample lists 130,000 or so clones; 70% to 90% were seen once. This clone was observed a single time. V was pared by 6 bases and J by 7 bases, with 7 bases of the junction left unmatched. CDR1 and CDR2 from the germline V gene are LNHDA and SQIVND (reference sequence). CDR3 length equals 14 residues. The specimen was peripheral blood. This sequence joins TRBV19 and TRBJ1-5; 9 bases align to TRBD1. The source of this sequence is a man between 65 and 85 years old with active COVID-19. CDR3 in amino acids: CASRGQGWGQPQHF. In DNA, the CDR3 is TGTGCCAGTAGGGGACAGGGCTGGGGGCAGCCCCAGCATTTT. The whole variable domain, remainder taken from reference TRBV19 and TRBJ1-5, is DGGITQSPKYLFRKEGQNVTLSCEQNLNHDAMYWYRQDPGQGLRLIYYSQIVNDFQKGDIAEGYSVSREKKESFPLTVTSAQKNPTAFYLCASRGQGWGQPQHFGDGTRLSIL.